Detailed here is one TCR beta chain. This CDR3 is 15 amino acids long. Trimming took 0 bases from V and 1 from J, leaving 7 bases between them. CDR1 and CDR2 (germline): SGHKS, YYEKEE (reference sequence). The data are from a study of blood T cell repertoires in COVID-19. Study in general: The United States, Italy and Spain supplied acute and convalescent COVID-19 samples.

As originally analysed: It was from reference gene primer amplification that nucleated cell counts were estimated. Some clones are missing from TCRdb's copy, which holds only in-frame ones; the method was immunoSEQ multiplex PCR. V and J calls and clone size are as listed in that table; D and trimming were resolved from the DNA. The table lists about 230,000 clones, approximately 82% of them singletons. Sequences were obtained from peripheral blood. V and J are TRBV5-5 and TRBJ2-2; possible D gene TRBD2, 5 bases. The clonotype comes from a woman in her thirties or forties who had recovered from COVID-19. In DNA, the CDR3 is TGTGCCAGCAGCTTGGACCGGGAGAACACCGGGGAGCTGTTTTTT. Translating gives CASSLDRENTGELFF.